This T cell receptor beta chain derives from a study of blood T cell repertoires in COVID-19. Study-level background: Donors in the United States, Italy and Spain gave samples during acute or convalescent COVID-19.

Profiling relied on immunoSEQ multiplex PCR, and the TCRdb table lists in-frame clones only, not all of them. The sample yields 70,000 to 80,000 clones, less than 95% seen once. The V gene's germline CDR1 is GTSNPN and CDR2 SVGIG (reference sequence). The CDR3 covers 18 residues. Losses at the gene ends were 3 bases for V and 0 bases for J; bases not matched to a gene: 14. This clone occurred a few times. This receptor was identified in a woman between 55 and 75 years old with active COVID-19. V gene TRBV30 combines with J gene TRBJ2-3; 8 bases agree with TRBD2. Sequencing used peripheral blood. This CDR3 reads CAWRAPSRASGSTDTQYF. DNA of the CDR3: TGTGCCTGGAGGGCCCCGTCCCGGGCTAGCGGGAGCACAGATACGCAGTATTTT.